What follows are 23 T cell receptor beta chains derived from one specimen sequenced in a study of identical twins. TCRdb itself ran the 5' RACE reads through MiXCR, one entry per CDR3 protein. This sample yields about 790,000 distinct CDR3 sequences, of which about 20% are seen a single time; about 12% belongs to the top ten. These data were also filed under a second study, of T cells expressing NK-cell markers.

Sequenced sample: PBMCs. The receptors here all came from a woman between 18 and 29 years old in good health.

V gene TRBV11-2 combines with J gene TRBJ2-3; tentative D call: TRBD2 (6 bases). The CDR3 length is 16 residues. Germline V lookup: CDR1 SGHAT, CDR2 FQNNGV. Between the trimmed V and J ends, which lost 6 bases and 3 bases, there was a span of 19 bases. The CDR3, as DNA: TGTGCCAGCAGGCGCCCCGGGACTTCCATTACAGATACGCAGTATTTT. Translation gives CASRRPGTSITDTQYF.

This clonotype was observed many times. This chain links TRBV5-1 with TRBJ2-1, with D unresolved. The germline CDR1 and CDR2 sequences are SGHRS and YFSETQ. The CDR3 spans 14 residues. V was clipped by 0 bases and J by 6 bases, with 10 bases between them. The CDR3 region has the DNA TGCGCCAGCAGCTTGGACGGACCGAGCAATGAGCAGTTCTTC. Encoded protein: CASSLDGPSNEQFF.

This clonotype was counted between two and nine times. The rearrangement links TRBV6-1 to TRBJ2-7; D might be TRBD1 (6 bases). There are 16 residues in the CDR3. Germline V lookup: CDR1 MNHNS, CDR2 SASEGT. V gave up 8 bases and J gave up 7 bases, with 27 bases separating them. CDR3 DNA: TGTGCCAGCCGCCCTCAGATGGGACAACAAATGGAGGAGCAGTACTTC. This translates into CASRPQMGQQMEEQYF.

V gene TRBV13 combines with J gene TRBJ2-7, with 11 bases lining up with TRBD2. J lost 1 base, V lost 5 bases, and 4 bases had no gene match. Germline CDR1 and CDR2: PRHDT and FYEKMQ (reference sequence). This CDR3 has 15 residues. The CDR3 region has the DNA TGTGCCAGCAGCCCGGGACTAGCGGTGTCCTACGAGCAGTACTTC. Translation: CASSPGLAVSYEQYF.

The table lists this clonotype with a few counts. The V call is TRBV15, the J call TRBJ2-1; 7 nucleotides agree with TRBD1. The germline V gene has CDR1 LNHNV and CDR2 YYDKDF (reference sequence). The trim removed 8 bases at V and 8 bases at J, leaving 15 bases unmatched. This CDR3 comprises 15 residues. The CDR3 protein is CATAATLDRVYEQFF. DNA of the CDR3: TGTGCCACCGCTGCTACACTCGACAGGGTCTATGAGCAGTTCTTC.

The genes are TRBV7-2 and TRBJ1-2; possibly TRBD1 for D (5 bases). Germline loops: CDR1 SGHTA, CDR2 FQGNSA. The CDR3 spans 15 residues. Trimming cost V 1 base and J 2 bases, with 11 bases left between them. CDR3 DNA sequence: TGTGCCAGCAGCTTAGGACAGCTCAAAAACTATGGCTACACCTTC. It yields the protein CASSLGQLKNYGYTF.

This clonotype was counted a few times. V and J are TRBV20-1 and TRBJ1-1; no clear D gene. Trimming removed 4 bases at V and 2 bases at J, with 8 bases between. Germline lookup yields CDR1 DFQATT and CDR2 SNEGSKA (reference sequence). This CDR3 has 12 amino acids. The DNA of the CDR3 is TGCAGTGCTAAAAGGGAAAACACTGAAGCTTTCTTT. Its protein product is CSAKRENTEAFF.

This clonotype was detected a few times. The chain's CDR3 is CASSLLTSGTGTDTQYF. The CDR3 nucleotides read TGCGCCAGCAGCTTGCTCACTAGCGGGACCGGCACAGATACGCAGTATTTT. The V call is TRBV5-1, the J call TRBJ2-3; 10 bases agree with TRBD2. Germline trimming cut 1 base from V and 1 base from J; bases unmatched to any gene: 6. Looked up from germline, CDR1 is SGHRS and CDR2 is YFSETQ. CDR3 size: 17 residues.

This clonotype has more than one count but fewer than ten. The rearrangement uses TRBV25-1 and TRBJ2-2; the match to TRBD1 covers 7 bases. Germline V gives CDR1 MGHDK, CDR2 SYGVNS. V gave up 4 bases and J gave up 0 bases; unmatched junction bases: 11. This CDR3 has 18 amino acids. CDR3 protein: CASSVSLLTGTNTGELFF. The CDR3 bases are TGTGCCAGCAGTGTTTCCCTTCTGACAGGGACGAACACCGGGGAGCTGTTTTTT.

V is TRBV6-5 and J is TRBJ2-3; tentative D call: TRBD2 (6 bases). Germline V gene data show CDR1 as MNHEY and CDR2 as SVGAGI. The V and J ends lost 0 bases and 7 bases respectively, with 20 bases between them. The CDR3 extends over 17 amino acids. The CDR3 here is CASSYSTPEGSGYTQYF. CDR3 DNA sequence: TGTGCCAGCAGTTACTCGACTCCGGAGGGGTCTGGATATACGCAGTATTTT.

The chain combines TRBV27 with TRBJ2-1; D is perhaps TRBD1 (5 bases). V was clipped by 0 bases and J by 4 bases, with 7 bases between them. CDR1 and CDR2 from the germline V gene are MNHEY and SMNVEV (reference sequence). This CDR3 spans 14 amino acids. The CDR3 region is CASSLSGQYNEQFF. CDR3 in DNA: TGTGCCAGCAGTTTATCGGGGCAGTACAATGAGCAGTTCTTC.

DNA of the CDR3: TGTGCCAGCGTAATACAGGGGGCGATGGCTGGGGCCAACGTCCTGACTTTC. Protein: CASVIQGAMAGANVLTF. This rearrangement joins TRBV2 to TRBJ2-6, with 9 bases aligning to TRBD1. The ends lost 8 bases at V and 2 bases at J; junction bases unmatched: 10. Germline values: CDR1 SNHLY, CDR2 FYNNEI. The CDR3 has 17 amino acids.

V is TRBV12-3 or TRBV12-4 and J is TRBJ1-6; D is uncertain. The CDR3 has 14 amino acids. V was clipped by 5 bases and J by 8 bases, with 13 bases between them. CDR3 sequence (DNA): TGTGCCAGCAGTAGACTTTCTCCCGATTCACCCCTCCACTTT. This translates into CASSRLSPDSPLHF.

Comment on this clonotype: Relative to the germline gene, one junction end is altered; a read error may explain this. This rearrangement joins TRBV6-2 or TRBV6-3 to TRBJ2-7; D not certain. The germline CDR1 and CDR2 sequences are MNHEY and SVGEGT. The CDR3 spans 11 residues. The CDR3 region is CAGSYLYEQYF. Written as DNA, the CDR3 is TGTGCCGGCAGTTATCTCTACGAGCAGTACTTC.

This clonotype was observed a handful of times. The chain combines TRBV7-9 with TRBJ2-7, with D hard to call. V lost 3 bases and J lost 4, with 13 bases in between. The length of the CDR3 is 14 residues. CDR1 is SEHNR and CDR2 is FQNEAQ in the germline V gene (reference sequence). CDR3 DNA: TGTGCCAGCAGCTTTCGTGGCCGGACGTACGAGCAGTACTTC. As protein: CASSFRGRTYEQYF. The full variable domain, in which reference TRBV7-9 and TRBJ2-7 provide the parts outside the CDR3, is DTGVSQNPRHKITKRGQNVTFRCDPISEHNRLYWYRQTLGQGPEFLTYFQNEAQLEKSRLLSDRFSAERPKGSFSTLEIQRTEQGDSAMYLCASSFRGRTYEQYFGPGTRLTVT.

In DNA form, the CDR3 reads TGTGCCAGCAGCCTAGGGACCACACAGGATGAGCAGTTCTTC. Translated: CASSLGTTQDEQFF. The chain recombines TRBV5-6 with TRBJ2-1; D may be TRBD1 or TRBD2 (5 bases each). The V end lost 4 bases, the J end lost 8 bases, and 16 bases lay between the germline ends. CDR1 is SGHDT and CDR2 is YYEEEE in the germline V gene. The CDR3 is made up of 14 amino acids. The full variable domain, in which reference TRBV5-6 and TRBJ2-1 provide the parts outside the CDR3, is DAGVTQSPTHLIKTRGQQVTLRCSPKSGHDTVSWYQQALGQGPQFIFQYYEEEERQRGNFPDRFSGHQFPNYSSELNVNALLLGDSALYLCASSLGTTQDEQFFGPGTRLTVL.

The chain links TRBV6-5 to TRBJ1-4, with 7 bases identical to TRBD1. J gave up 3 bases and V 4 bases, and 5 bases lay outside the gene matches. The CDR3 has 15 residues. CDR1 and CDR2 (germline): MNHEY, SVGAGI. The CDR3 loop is CASSSWDRSNEKLFF. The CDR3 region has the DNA TGTGCCAGCAGTTCCTGGGACAGATCTAATGAAAAACTGTTTTTT.

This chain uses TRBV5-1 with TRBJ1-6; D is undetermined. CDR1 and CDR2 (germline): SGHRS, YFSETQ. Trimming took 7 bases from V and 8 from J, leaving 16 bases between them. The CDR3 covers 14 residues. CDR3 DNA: TGCGCCAGCCGAGACCCAGAGCTGTATTCACCCCTCCACTTT. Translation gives CASRDPELYSPLHF. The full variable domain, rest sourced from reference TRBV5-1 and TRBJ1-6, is KAGVTQTPRYLIKTRGQQVTLSCSPISGHRSVSWYQQTPGQGLQFLFEYFSETQRNKGNFPGRFSGRQFSNSRSEMNVSTLELGDSALYLCASRDPELYSPLHFGNGTRLTVT.

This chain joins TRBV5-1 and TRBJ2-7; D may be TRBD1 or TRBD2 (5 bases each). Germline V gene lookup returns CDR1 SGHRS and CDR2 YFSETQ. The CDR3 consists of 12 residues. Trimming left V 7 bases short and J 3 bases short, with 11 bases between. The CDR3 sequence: CASRGTNYEQYF. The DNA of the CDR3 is TGCGCCAGCCGGGGCACAAACTACGAGCAGTACTTC.

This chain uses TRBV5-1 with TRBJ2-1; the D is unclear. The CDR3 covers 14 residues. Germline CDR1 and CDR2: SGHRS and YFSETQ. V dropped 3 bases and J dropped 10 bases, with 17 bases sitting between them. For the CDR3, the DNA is TGCGCCAGCAGCTGGACCCTTTTGCGTGTGGAGCAGTTCTTC. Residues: CASSWTLLRVEQFF.

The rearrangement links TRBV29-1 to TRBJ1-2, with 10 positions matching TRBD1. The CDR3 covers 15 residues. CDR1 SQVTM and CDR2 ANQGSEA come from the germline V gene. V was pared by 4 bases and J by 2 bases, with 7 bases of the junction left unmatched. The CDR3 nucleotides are TGCAGCGTTGGTGGACAGGGGGATCCAAACTATGGCTACACCTTC. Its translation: CSVGGQGDPNYGYTF.

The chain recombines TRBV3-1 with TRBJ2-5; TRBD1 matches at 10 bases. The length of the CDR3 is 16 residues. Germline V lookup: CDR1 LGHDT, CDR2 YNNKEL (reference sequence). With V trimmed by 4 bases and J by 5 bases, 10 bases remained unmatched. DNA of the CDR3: TGTGCCAGCAGCCTCGCCCGGACAGGGGGTACGGAGACCCAGTACTTC. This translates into CASSLARTGGTETQYF.

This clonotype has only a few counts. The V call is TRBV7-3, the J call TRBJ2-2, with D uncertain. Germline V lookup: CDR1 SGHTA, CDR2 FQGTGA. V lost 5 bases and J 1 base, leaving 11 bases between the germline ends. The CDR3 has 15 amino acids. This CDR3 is CASSLPTENTGELFF. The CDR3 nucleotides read TGTGCCAGCAGCCTCCCTACCGAGAACACCGGGGAGCTGTTTTTT.